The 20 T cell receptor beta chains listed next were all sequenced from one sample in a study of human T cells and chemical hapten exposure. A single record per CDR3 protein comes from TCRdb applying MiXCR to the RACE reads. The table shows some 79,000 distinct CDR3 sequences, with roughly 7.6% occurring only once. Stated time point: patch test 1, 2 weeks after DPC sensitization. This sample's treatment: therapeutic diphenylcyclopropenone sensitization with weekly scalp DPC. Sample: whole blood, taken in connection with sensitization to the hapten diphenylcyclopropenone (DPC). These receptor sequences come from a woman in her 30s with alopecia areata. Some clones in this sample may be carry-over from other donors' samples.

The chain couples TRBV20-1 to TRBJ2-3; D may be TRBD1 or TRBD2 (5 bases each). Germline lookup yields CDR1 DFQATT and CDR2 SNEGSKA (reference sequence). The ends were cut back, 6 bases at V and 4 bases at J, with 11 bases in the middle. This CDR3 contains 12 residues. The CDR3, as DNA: TGCAGTGCGAGGGGTAGTGCAGATACGCAGTATTTT. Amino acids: CSARGSADTQYF.

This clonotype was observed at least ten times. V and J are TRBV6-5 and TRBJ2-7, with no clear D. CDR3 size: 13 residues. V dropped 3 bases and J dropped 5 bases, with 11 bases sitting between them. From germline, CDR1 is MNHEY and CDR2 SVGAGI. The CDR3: CASSYEESDEQYF. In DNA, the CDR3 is TGTGCCAGCAGTTATGAGGAATCGGACGAGCAGTACTTC.

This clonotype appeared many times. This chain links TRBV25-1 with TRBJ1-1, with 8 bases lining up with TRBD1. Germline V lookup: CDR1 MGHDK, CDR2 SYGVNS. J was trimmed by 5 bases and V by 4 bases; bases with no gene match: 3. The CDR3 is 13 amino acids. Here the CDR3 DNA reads TGTGCCAGCAGTGGCAGGGGGCGGACTGAAGCTTTCTTT. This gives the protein CASSGRGRTEAFF.

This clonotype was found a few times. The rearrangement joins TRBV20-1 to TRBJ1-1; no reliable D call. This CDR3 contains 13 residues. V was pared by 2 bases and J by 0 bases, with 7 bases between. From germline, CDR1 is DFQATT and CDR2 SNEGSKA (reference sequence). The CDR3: CSARFSLNTEAFF. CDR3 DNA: TGCAGTGCTAGATTCAGTTTGAACACTGAAGCTTTCTTT.

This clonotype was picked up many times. The CDR3 spells CASSAASGGPYNEQFF. The CDR3 region has the DNA TGTGCCAGCAGTGCAGCTAGCGGGGGGCCTTACAATGAGCAGTTCTTC. The chain couples TRBV2 to TRBJ2-1; TRBD2 aligns across 11 bases. This CDR3 is 16 amino acids long. CDR1 SNHLY and CDR2 FYNNEI come from the germline V gene. The V segment lost 4 bases and the J segment 4 bases; nucleotides outside the gene matches: 6.

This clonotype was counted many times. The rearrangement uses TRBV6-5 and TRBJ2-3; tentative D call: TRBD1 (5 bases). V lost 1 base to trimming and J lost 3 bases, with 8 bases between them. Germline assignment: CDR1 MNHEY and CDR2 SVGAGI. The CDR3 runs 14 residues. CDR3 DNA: TGTGCCAGCAGTTACTTAGCAGGGACAGATACGCAGTATTTT. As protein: CASSYLAGTDTQYF.

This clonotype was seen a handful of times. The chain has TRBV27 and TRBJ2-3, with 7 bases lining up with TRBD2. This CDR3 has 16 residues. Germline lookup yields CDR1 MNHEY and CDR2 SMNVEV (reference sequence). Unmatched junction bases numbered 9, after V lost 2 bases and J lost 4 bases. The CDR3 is CASSLLVSGGADTQYF. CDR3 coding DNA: TGTGCCAGCAGTTTACTAGTATCGGGAGGTGCAGATACGCAGTATTTT.

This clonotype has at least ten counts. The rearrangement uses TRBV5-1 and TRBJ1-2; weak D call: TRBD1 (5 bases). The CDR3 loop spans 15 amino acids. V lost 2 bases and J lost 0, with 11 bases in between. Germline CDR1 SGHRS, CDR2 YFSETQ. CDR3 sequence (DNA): TGCGCCAGCAGCTTCCAGGGCGAGGCTAACTATGGCTACACCTTC. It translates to CASSFQGEANYGYTF.

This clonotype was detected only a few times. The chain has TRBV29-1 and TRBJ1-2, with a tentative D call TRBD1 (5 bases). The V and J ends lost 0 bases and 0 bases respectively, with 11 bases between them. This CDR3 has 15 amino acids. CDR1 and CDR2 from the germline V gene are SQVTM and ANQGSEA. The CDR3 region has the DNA TGCAGCGTTGAAGATGGGAGAGGGGCTAACTATGGCTACACCTTC. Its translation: CSVEDGRGANYGYTF.

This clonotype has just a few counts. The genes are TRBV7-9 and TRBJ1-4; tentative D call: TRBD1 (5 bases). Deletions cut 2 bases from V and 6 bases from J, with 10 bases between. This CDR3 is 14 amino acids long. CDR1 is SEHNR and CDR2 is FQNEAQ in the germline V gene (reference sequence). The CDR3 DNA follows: TGTGCCAGCAGCTTAACCGGGACCGATGAAAAACTGTTTTTT. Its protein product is CASSLTGTDEKLFF.

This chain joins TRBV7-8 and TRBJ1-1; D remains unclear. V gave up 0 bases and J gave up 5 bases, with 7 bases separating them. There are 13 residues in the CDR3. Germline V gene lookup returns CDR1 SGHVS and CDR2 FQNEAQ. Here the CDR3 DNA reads TGTGCCAGCAGCTTAGCGTCGGAGACTGAAGCTTTCTTT. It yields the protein CASSLASETEAFF.

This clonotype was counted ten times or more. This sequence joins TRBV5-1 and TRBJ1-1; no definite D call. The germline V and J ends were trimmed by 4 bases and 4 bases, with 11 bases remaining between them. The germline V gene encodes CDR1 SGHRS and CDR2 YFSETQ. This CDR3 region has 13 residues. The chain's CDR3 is CASSLPEGTEAFF. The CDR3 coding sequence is TGCGCCAGCAGCCTCCCGGAGGGCACTGAAGCTTTCTTT.

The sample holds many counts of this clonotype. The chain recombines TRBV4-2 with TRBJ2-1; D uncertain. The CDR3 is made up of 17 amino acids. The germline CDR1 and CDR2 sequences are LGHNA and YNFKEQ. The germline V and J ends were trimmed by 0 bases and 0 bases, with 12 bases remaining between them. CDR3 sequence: CASSQDLPLGSYNEQFF. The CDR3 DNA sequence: TGTGCCAGCAGCCAAGATTTACCGTTGGGCTCCTACAATGAGCAGTTCTTC.

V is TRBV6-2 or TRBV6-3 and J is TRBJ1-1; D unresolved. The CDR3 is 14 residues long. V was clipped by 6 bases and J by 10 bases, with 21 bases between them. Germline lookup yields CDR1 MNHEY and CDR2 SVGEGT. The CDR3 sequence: CASSFAERGRRAFF. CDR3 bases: TGTGCCAGCAGCTTCGCGGAGCGGGGAAGGCGAGCTTTCTTT.

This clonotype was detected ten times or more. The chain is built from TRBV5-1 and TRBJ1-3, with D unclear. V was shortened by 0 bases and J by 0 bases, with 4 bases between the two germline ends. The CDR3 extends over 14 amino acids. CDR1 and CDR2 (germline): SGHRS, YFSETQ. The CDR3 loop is CASSLGNSGNTIYF. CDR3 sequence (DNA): TGCGCCAGCAGCTTGGGTAACTCTGGAAACACCATATATTTT.

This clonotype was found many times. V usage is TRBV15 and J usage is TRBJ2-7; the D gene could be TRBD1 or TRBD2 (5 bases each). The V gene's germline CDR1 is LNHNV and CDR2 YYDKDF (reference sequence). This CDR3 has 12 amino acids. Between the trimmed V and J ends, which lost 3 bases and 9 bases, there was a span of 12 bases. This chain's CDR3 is CATSSTGTGQYF. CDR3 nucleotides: TGTGCCACCAGCAGCACCGGGACGGGGCAGTACTTC. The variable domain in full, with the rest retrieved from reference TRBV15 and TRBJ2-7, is DAMVIQNPRYQVTQFGKPVTLSCSQTLNHNVMYWYQQKSSQAPKLLFHYYDKDFNNEADTPDNFQSRRPNTSFCFLDIRSPGLGDTAMYLCATSSTGTGQYFGPGTRLTVT.

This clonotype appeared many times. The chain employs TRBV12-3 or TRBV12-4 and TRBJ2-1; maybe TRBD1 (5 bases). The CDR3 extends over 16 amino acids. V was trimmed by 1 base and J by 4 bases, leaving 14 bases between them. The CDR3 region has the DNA TGTGCCAGCAGTTTAGAGGTCAGGGTAGGATACAATGAGCAGTTCTTC. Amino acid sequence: CASSLEVRVGYNEQFF.

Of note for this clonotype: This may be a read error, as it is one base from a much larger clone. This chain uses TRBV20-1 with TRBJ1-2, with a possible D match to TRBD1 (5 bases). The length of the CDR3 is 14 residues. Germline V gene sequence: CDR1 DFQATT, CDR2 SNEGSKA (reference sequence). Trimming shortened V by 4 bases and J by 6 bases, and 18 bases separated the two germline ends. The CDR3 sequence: CSAISRERGDGYTF. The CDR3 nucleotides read TGCAGTGCTATCTCTCGGGAGCGGGGCGATGGCTACACCTTC.

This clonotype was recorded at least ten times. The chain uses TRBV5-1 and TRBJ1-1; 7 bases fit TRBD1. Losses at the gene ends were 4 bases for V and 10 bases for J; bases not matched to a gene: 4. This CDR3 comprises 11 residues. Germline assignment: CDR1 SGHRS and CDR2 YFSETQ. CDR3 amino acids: CASSQQGGAFF. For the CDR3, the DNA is TGCGCCAGCAGCCAGCAGGGGGGAGCTTTCTTT.

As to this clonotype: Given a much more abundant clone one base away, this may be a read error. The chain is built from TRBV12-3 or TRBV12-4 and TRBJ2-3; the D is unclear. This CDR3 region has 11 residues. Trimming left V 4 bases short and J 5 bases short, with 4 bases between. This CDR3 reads CASSWIDTQYF. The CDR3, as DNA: TGTGCCAGCAGTTGGATAGATACGCAGTATTTT.